This TCR beta chain comes out of a study of CD8 T cells in ankylosing spondylitis. General study results and limits: Characteristic of ankylosing spondylitis blood, it appeared, was a TCR beta motif comprising roughly 8 highly homologous variants.

V was shortened by 4 bases and J by 3 bases, with 5 bases between the two germline ends. The V gene's germline CDR1 is ENHRY and CDR2 SYGVKD. The CDR3 runs 12 residues. This clonotype was found a few times. Its antigen is undetermined. Each CDR3 protein is one row after TCRdb ran MiXCR on the 5' RACE reads. The sample yields over 700,000 distinct CDR3 sequences, under 20% seen once. The chain carries TRBV10-3 and TRBJ2-3, with D unresolved. The receptor comes from a male donor with ankylosing spondylitis. Sequenced input: blood, either unsorted or a sorted T cell fraction (not recorded which). CDR3 DNA: TGTGCCATCAGTGCAACGACAGATACGCAGTATTTT. Encoded protein: CAISATTDTQYF.